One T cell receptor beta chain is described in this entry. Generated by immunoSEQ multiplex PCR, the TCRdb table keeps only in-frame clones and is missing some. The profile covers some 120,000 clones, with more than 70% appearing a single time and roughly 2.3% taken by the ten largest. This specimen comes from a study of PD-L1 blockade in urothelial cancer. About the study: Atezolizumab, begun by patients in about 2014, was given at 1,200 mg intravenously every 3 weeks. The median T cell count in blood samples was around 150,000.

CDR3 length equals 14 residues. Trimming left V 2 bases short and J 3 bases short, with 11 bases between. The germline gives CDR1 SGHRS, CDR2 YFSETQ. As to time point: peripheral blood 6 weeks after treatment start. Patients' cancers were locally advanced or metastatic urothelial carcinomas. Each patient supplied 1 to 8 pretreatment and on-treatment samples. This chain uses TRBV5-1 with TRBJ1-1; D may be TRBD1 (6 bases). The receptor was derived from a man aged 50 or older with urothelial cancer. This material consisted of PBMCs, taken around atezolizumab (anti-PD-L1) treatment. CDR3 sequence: CASSFWTEDTEAFF. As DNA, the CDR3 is TGCGCCAGCAGCTTCTGGACAGAGGACACTGAAGCTTTCTTT.